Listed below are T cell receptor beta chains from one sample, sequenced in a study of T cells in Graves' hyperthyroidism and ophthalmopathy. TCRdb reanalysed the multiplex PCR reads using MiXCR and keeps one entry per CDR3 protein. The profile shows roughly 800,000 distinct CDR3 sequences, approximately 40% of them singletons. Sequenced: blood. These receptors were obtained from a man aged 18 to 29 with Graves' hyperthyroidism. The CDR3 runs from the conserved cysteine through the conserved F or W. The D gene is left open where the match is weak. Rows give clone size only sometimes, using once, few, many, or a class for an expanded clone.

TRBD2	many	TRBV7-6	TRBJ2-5	TGTGCCAGCAGCAAGGGGGGACTAGCGGGGGATGAGACCCAGTACTTC	CASSKGGLAGDETQYF
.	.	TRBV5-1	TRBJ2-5	TGCGCCAGCAGCCTCTCTTGGCCTCAAGAGACCCAGTACTTC	CASSLSWPQETQYF
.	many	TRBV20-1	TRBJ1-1	TGCAGTGCTAGAGTACCGCAGGACACTGAAGCTTTCTTT	CSARVPQDTEAFF
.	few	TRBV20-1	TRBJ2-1	TGCAGTGCTAGCGGGGCCTACAATGAGCAGTTCTTC	CSASGAYNEQFF
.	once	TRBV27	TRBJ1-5	TGTGCCAGCGCCCTCTGGGGGCAGCCCCAGCATTTT	CASALWGQPQHF
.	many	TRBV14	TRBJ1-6	TGTGCCGGGGGCAGACCCAATTCACCCCTCCACTTT	CAGGRPNSPLHF
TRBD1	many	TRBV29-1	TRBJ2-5	TGCAGCGTTGTCCCGGACAGGATAGGGACCCAGTACTTC	CSVVPDRIGTQYF
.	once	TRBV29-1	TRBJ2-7	TGCAGCGCTGACAGGACGAATGGGGGCTACGAGCAGTACTTC	CSADRTNGGYEQYF
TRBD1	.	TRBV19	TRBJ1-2	TGTGCCAGTAGTATCCACCGGGACAGGCTTAACTATGGCTACACCTTC	CASSIHRDRLNYGYTF
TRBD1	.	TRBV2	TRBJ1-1	TGTGCCAGCAAACTGCTACGCAGACAGGGGCGAGCTTTCTTT	CASKLLRRQGRAFF
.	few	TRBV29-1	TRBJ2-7	TGCAGCGTTGGAGGGGGGGAACCTTCCTACGAGCAGTACTTC	CSVGGGEPSYEQYF
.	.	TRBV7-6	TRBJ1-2	TGTGCCAGCAGCACGCCGGGGGGGTCTAGTGGAAACACCTTC	CASSTPGGSSGNTF
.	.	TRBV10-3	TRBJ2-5	TGTGCCATCAGTGACCCCGGGATACAAGAGACCCAGTACTTC	CAISDPGIQETQYF
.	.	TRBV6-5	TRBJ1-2	TGTGCCAGCAGGCGTCGACAGAACTCTAACTATGGCTACACCTTC	CASRRRQNSNYGYTF
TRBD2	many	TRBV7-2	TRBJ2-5	TGTGCCAGCAGCCCCCAAGCTAGCGGGCGGGAGACCCAGTACTTC	CASSPQASGRETQYF
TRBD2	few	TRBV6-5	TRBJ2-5	TGTGCCAGCAGTTACTCGGTGGGGACTAGCGGCCAAGAGACCCAGTACTTC	CASSYSVGTSGQETQYF
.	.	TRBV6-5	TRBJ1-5	TGTGCCATCAGTTACGGACTGAACCAGCCCCAGCATTTT	CAISYGLNQPQHF
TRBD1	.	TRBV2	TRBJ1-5	TGTGCCAGCACCTCAACAGGGGTGGATCAGCCCCAGCATTTT	CASTSTGVDQPQHF
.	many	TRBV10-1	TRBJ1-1	TGCGCCAGCAGTGAGTTTGGCACTGAAGCTTTCTTT	CASSEFGTEAFF
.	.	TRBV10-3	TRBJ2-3	TGTGCCATCAGTGGGGCTAGGTCAGATACGCAGTATTTT	CAISGARSDTQYF
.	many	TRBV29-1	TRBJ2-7	TGCAGCGTTGGGAGAGGCTCCTACGAGCAGTACTTC	CSVGRGSYEQYF
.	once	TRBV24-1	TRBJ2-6	TGTGCCATTCTGGACGGCGGGGCCAACGTCCTGACTTTC	CAILDGGANVLTF
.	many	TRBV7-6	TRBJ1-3	TGTGCCAGCAGCTCACGGGAGGCTGGAAACACCATATATTTT	CASSSREAGNTIYF
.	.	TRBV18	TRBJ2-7	TGTGCCAGCTCACCAGTCGCCAACGAGCAGTACTTC	CASSPVANEQYF
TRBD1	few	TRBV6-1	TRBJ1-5	TGTGCCAGCTTCGGCAGGGGGAGCAATCAGCCCCAGCATTTT	CASFGRGSNQPQHF
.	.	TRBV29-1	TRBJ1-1	TGCAGCGTTGAAACAGGGAAGGGCACTGAAGCTTTCTTT	CSVETGKGTEAFF
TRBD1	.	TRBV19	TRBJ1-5	TGTGCCAGTACGAGTGACAGGGCGCCCCAGCATTTT	CASTSDRAPQHF
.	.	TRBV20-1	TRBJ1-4	TGCAGTGCTAACCCAGGGGCGGATAATGAAAAACTGTTTTTT	CSANPGADNEKLFF
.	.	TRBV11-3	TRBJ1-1	TGTGCCAGCAGCTTAGGGCGGACTTTTAAAGCTTTCTTT	CASSLGRTFKAFF
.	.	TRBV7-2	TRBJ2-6	TGTGCCAGCAGCTCAGTCGGTGGGGCCAACGTCCTGACTTTC	CASSSVGGANVLTF
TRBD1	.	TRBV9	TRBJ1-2	TGTGCCAGCAGCGGACAGGGGTCTGGGTATGGCTACACCTTC	CASSGQGSGYGYTF
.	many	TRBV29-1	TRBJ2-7	TGCAGCGTTGACGGCCAGGGTGGCTCCTACGAGCAGTACTTC	CSVDGQGGSYEQYF
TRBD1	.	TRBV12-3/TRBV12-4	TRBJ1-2	TGTGCCAGCAGCTCGGACAGGGCGAGTGGCTACACCTTC	CASSSDRASGYTF
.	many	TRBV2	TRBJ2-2	TGTGCCAGCAGTGAAGGCCAGGGATACGGGGAGCTGTTTTTT	CASSEGQGYGELFF
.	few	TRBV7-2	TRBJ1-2	TGTGCCAGCAGCCCCTATGCAGGGGAGTATGGCTACACCTTC	CASSPYAGEYGYTF
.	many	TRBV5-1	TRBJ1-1	TGCGCCAGCAGCCCGTTTGAGAACACTGAAGCTTTCTTT	CASSPFENTEAFF
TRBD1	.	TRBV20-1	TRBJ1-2	TGCAGTGCGCGGGGACAGCAAAACACCTTC	CSARGQQNTF
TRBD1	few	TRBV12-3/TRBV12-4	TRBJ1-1	TGTGCCAGCAGCAAAAGCAACAGGGGGAGTGAAGCTTTCTTT	CASSKSNRGSEAFF
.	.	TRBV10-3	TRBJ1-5	TGTGCCATCAGTGAGGCCAGGGTGAGGCAGCCCCAGCATTTT	CAISEARVRQPQHF
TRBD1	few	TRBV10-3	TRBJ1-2	TGTGCCAGCAGTTACTCACAGGGGTGGTTTTACCATGGCTACACCTTC	CASSYSQGWFYHGYTF
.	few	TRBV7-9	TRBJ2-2	TGTGCCAGCAGCTTAGCAGGGGTGAACGGGGAGCTGTTTTTT	CASSLAGVNGELFF
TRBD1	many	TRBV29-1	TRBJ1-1	TGCAGCGCGGAGCTTACAGGGGCCACTGAAGCTTTCTTT	CSAELTGATEAFF
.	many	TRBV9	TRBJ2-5	TGTGCCAGCAGCGTAGATCTAGCCGTACAAGAGACCCAGTACTTC	CASSVDLAVQETQYF
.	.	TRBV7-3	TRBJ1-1	TGTGCCAGCAGCTTAAGTGCGAGGGGTAGCACTGAAGCTTTCTTT	CASSLSARGSTEAFF
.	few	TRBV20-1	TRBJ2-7	TGCAGTGCCCCCCCCCGGAACAGGGCCCCCTACGAGCAGTACTTC	CSAPPRNRAPYEQYF
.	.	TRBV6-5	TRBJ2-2	TGTGCCAGCAGTATCAAGCGAGGCGGGGAGCTGTTTTTT	CASSIKRGGELFF
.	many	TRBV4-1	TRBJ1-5	TGCGCCAGCAGCCAGGGAGGGGGAAGTCAGCCCCAGCATTTT	CASSQGGGSQPQHF
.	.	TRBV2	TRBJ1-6	TGTGCCAGCAGGCAAGAGAGGGAACCATCACCCCTCCACTTT	CASRQEREPSPLHF
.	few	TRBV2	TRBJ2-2	TGTGCCAGCAGCTTTAGACCGTTCGGGGAGCTGTTTTTT	CASSFRPFGELFF
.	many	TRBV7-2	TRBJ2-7	TGTGCCAGCAGCTTAGGGTGGCAGGAGCGGGTCGAGCAGTACTTC	CASSLGWQERVEQYF
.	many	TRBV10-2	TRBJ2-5	TGCGCCAGCAGTGAGGGCGACATAGAGACCCAGTACTTC	CASSEGDIETQYF
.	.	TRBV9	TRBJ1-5	TGTGCCAGCAGCGTAGGGGACGGCCCCCTGCCCCAGCATTTT	CASSVGDGPLPQHF
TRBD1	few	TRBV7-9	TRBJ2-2	TGTGCCAGCAGCCTTGGGACAGCCGCGAACACCGGGGAGCTGTTTTTT	CASSLGTAANTGELFF
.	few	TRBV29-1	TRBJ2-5	TGCAGCGTTCCCCAGTTAGGGCAAGAGACCCAGTACTTC	CSVPQLGQETQYF
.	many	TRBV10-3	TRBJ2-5	TGTGCCATCAAAGGGTCTCAAGAGACCCAGTACTTC	CAIKGSQETQYF